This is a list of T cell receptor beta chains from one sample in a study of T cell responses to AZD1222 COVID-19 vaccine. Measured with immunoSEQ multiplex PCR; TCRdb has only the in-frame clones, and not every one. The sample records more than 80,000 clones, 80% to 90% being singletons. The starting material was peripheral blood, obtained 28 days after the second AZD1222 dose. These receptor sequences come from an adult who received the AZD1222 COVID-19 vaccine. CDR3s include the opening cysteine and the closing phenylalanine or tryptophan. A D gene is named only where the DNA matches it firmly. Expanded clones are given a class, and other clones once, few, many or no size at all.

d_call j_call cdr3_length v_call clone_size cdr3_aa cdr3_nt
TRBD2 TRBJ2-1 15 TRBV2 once CASSRLAGVVYEQFF TGTGCCAGCAGTAGACTAGCGGGGGTTGTCTATGAGCAGTTCTTC
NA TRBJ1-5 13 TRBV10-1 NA CASSLGNDQPQHF TGCGCCAGCAGTCTGGGGAATGATCAGCCCCAGCATTTT
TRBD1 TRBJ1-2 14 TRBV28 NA CASSFPARGFGYTF TGTGCCAGCAGTTTTCCCGCCAGGGGGTTTGGCTACACCTTC
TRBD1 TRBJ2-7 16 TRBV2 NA CASSVSSGTGISEQYF TGTGCCAGCAGTGTGTCCTCCGGGACAGGGATAAGCGAGCAGTACTTC
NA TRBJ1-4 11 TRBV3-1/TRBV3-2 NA CASSLHEKLFF TGTGCCAGCAGCCTTCATGAAAAACTGTTTTTT
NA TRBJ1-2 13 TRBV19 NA CASSHGGSFGYTF TGTGCCAGTAGTCACGGGGGGAGTTTTGGCTACACCTTC
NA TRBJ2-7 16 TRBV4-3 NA CASSHLYRESSYEQYF TGCGCCAGCAGCCATCTTTACCGGGAGAGCTCCTACGAGCAGTACTTC
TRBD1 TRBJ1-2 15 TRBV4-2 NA CASSQEKRQGYGYTF TGTGCCAGCAGCCAAGAGAAGCGACAGGGGTACGGCTACACCTTC
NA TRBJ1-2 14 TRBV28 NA CASSTPGKNYGYTF TGTGCCAGCAGTACCCCCGGGAAAAACTATGGCTACACCTTC
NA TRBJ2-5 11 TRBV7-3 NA CASSLQETQYF TGTGCCAGCAGCTTACAAGAGACCCAGTACTTC
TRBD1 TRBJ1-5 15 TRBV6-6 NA CASSYSTGGGQPQHF TGTGCCAGCAGTTACTCGACAGGGGGAGGACAGCCCCAGCATTTT
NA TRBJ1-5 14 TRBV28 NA CASRPPSEDQPQHF TGTGCCAGCAGGCCCCCCTCGGAGGATCAGCCCCAGCATTTT
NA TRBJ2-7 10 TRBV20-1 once CSARGNEQYF TGCAGCGCGAGGGGCAACGAGCAGTACTTC
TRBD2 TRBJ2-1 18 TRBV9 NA CASSVELAGVSSYNEQFF TGTGCCAGCAGCGTAGAACTAGCGGGGGTCAGCTCCTACAATGAGCAGTTCTTC
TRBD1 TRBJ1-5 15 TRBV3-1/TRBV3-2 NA CASSPRGRGNQPQHF TGTGCCAGCAGCCCCAGGGGGCGAGGCAATCAGCCCCAGCATTTT
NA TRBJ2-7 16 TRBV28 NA CASTRGGGGARNEQYF TGTGCCAGCACAAGAGGGGGGGGAGGGGCTCGGAACGAGCAGTACTTC
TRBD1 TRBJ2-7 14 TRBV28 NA CASRSQGSKYEQYF TGTGCCAGCAGGTCACAGGGGAGTAAATACGAGCAGTACTTC
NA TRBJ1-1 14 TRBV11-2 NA CASTPPRMGPEAFF TGTGCCAGCACCCCCCCGCGGATGGGGCCCGAAGCTTTCTTT
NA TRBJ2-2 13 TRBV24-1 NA CATSDWASGELFF TGTGCCACCAGTGATTGGGCATCCGGGGAGCTGTTTTTT
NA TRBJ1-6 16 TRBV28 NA CASRPGHGPPYSPLHF TGTGCCAGCAGGCCAGGCCACGGACCTCCTTATTCACCCCTCCACTTT
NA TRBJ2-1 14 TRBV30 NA CAWSGTDAPSEQFF TGTGCCTGGAGCGGGACGGACGCTCCGAGTGAGCAGTTCTTC
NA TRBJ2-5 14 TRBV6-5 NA CASNTKGGGETQYF TGTGCCAGCAATACCAAGGGGGGCGGCGAGACCCAGTACTTC
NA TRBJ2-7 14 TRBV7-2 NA CASSLPPTGGEQYF TGTGCCAGCAGCTTACCACCGACAGGTGGCGAGCAGTACTTC
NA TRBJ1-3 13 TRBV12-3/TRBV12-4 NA CASSFRAGNTIYF TGTGCCAGCAGTTTCCGGGCCGGAAACACCATATATTTT
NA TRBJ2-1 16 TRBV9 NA CASSVVAGLGANEQFF TGTGCCAGCAGCGTAGTTGCGGGACTGGGGGCGAATGAGCAGTTCTTC
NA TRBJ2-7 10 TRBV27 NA CASSTGEQYF TGTGCCAGCAGTACAGGGGAGCAGTACTTC
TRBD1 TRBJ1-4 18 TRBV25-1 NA CASSERRDRAYVGEKLFF TGTGCCAGCAGTGAACGTCGGGACAGGGCCTACGTTGGTGAAAAACTGTTTTTT
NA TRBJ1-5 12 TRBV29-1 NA CSVEDASQPQHF TGCAGCGTTGAGGACGCTAGTCAGCCCCAGCATTTT
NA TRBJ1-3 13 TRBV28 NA CASRSASGNTIYF TGTGCCAGCAGGTCCGCCTCTGGAAACACCATATATTTT
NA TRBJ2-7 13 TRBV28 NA CASSRKRGYEQYF TGTGCCAGCAGCCGGAAAAGGGGCTACGAGCAGTACTTC
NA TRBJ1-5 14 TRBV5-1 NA CASSLGQSGQPQHF TGCGCCAGCAGCTTGGGTCAGAGTGGCCAGCCCCAGCATTTT
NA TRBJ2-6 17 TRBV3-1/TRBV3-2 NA CASSQVRNFPGANVLTF TGTGCCAGCAGCCAAGTAAGGAACTTCCCTGGGGCCAACGTCCTGACTTTC
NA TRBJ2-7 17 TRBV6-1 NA CASSEALTARLPYEQYF TGTGCCAGCAGTGAGGCTCTTACGGCGCGACTTCCCTACGAGCAGTACTTC
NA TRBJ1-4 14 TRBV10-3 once CAISERGVGEKLFF TGTGCCATCAGTGAGCGAGGGGTAGGTGAAAAACTGTTTTTT
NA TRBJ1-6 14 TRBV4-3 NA CASSPYVGVSPLHF TGCGCCAGCAGCCCTTACGTGGGGGTATCACCCCTCCACTTT
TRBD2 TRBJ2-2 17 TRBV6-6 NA CASSPSTASGDTGELFF TGTGCCAGCAGTCCCTCCACAGCTAGCGGGGATACCGGGGAGCTGTTTTTT
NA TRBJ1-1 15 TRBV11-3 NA CASSLGGEMNTEAFF TGTGCCAGCAGCTTGGGGGGGGAGATGAACACTGAAGCTTTCTTT
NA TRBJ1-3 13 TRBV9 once CASSVGQHNTIYF TGTGCCAGCAGCGTAGGGCAGCATAACACCATATATTTT
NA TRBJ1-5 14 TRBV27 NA CASSLAGEAQPQHF TGTGCCAGCAGTTTGGCGGGGGAAGCTCAGCCCCAGCATTTT
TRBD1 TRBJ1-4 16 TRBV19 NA CASSSGTGVGDEKLFF TGTGCCAGTAGTTCCGGAACAGGGGTTGGTGACGAAAAACTGTTTTTT
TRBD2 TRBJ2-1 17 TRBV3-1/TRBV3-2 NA CASSQAISGSSYNEQFF TGTGCCAGCAGCCAAGCGATTAGCGGGAGCTCCTACAATGAGCAGTTCTTC
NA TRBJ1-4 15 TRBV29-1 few CSVVGEGPGGEKLFF TGCAGCGTTGTTGGAGAAGGCCCCGGAGGTGAAAAACTGTTTTTT
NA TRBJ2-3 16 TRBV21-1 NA CARPFSAGGLADTQYF TGTGCCAGGCCTTTTTCGGCAGGGGGCTTGGCAGATACGCAGTATTTT
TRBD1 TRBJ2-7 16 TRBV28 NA CASSSQGAMQTYEQYF TGTGCCAGCAGTTCACAGGGGGCCATGCAGACCTACGAGCAGTACTTC
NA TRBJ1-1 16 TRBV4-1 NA CASSQGLQGVNTEAFF TGCGCCAGCAGCCAAGGCCTACAGGGAGTGAACACTGAAGCTTTCTTT
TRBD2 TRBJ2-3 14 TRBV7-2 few CASSPTSGVDTQYF TGTGCCAGCAGCCCAACTAGCGGGGTAGATACGCAGTATTTT
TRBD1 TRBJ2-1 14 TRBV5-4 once CASSLGQAYNEQFF TGTGCCAGCAGCTTAGGACAGGCTTACAATGAGCAGTTCTTC
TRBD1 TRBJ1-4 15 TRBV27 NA CASSPRQGTNEKLFF TGTGCCAGCAGTCCCAGACAGGGAACTAATGAAAAACTGTTTTTT
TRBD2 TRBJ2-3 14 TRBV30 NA CAWVSGRNADTQYF TGTGCCTGGGTTAGCGGGAGAAACGCAGATACGCAGTATTTT
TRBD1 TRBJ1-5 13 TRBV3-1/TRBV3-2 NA CASSRDRDQPQHF TGTGCCAGCAGCCGGGACAGGGACCAGCCCCAGCATTTT
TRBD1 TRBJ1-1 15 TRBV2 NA CASRRLVTGTAEAFF TGTGCCAGCAGAAGACTGGTGACAGGGACGGCTGAAGCTTTCTTT
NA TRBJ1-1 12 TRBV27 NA CASSLRGEGAFF TGTGCCAGCAGTTTAAGGGGGGAGGGGGCTTTCTTT
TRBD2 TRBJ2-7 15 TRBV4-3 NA CASSPGTSGSYEQYF TGCGCCAGCAGCCCCGGGACTAGCGGGAGCTACGAGCAGTACTTC
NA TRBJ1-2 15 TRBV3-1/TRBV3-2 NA CASSQEIGANYGYTF TGTGCCAGCAGCCAAGAAATAGGGGCTAACTATGGCTACACCTTC
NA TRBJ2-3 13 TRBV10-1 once CASSELVTDTQYF TGCGCCAGCAGTGAATTAGTCACAGATACGCAGTATTTT